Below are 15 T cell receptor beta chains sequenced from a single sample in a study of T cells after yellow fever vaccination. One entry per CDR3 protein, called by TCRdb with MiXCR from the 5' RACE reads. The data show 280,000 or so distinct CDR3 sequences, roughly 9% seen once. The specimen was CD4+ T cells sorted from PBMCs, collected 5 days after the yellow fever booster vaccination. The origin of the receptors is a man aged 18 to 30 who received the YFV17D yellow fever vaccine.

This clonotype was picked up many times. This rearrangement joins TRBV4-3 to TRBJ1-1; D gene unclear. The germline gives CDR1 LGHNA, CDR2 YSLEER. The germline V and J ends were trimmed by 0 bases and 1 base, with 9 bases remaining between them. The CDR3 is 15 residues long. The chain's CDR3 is CASSQDRSTNTEAFF. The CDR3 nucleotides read TGCGCCAGCAGCCAAGATCGGAGCACGAACACTGAAGCTTTCTTT.

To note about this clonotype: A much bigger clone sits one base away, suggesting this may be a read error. The CDR3 reads CASSGGTTNYEQNF. CDR3 nucleotides: TGTGCCAGCAGCGGGGGGACTACTAACTACGAGCAGAACTTC. This chain links TRBV9 with TRBJ2-7; 7 positions match TRBD2. The CDR3 is 14 residues long. The germline V gene has CDR1 SGDLS and CDR2 YYNGEE.

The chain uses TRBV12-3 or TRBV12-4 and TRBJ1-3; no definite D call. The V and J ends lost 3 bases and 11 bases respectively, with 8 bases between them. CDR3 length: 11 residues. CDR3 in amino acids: CASSLGKAIYF. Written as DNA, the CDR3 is TGTGCCAGCAGTTTGGGGAAGGCCATATATTTT.

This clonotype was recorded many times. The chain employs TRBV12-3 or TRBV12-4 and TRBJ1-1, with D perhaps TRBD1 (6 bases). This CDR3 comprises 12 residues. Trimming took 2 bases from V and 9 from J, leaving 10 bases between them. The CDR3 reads CASSLLGAQAFF. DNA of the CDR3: TGTGCCAGCAGTTTATTGGGGGCCCAAGCTTTCTTT.

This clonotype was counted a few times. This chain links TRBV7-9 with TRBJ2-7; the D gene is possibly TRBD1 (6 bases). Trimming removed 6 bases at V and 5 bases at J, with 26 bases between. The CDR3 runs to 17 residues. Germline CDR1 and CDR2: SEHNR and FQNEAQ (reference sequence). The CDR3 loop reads CASSRGTGFLLLDEQYF. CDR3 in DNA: TGTGCCAGCAGTCGCGGTACAGGGTTTTTACTTCTGGACGAGCAGTACTTC.

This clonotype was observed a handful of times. CDR3 in DNA: TGTGCCAGCGCGATGCGCTCTGGGGCCAACGTCCTGACTTTC. As protein: CASAMRSGANVLTF. The V gene is TRBV2, the J gene TRBJ2-6; D unresolved. The CDR3 spans 14 residues. CDR1 is SNHLY and CDR2 is FYNNEI in the germline V gene. V was trimmed by 8 bases and J by 0 bases, leaving 8 bases between them.

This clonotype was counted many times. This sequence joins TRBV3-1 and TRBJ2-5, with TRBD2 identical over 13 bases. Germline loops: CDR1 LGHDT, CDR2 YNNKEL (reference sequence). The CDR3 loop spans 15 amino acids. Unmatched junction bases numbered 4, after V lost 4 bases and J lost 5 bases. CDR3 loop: CASSRQLAGGETQYF. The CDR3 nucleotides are TGTGCCAGCAGCCGCCAACTAGCGGGGGGGGAGACCCAGTACTTC.

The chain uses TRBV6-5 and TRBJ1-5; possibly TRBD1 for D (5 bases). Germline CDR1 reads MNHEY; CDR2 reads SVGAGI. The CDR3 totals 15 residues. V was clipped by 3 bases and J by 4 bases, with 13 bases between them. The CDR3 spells CASSYGGVLNQPQHF. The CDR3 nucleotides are TGTGCCAGCAGTTATGGGGGGGTACTAAATCAGCCCCAGCATTTT.

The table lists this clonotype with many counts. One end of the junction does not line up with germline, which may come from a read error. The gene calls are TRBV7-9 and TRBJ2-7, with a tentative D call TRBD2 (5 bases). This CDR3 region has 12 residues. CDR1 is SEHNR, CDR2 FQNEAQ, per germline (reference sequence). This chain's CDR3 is CASSSRGLERYF. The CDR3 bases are TGTGCCAGCAGCTCCCGGGGTTTGGAGCGGTACTTC.

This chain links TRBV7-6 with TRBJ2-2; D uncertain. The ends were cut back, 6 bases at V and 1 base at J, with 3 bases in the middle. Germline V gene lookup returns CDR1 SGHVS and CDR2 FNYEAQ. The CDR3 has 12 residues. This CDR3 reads CASRRNTGELFF. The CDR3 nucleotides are TGTGCCAGCAGGAGGAACACCGGGGAGCTGTTTTTT. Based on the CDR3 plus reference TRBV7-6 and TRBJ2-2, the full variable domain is GAGVSQSPRYKVTKRGQDVALRCDPISGHVSLYWYRQALGQGPEFLTYFNYEAQQDKSGLPNDRFSAERPEGSISTLTIQRTEQRDSAMYRCASRRNTGELFFGEGSRLTVL.

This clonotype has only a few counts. The CDR3 bases are TGTGCCAGCTCGCCAAGGAGGGCTCCCGATGAAAAACTGTTTTTT. This translates into CASSPRRAPDEKLFF. The chain couples TRBV18 to TRBJ1-4; D unresolved. Trimming pared 6 bases from V and 6 bases from J, leaving 17 bases between. The CDR3 is made up of 15 amino acids. The V gene's germline CDR1 is KGHSH and CDR2 LQKENI.

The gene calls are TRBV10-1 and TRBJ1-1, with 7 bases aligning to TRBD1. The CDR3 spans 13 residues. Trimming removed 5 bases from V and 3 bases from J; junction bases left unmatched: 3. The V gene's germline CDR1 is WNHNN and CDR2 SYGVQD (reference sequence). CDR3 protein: CASSMQGDTEAFF. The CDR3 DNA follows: TGCGCCAGCAGTATGCAGGGGGACACTGAAGCTTTCTTT.

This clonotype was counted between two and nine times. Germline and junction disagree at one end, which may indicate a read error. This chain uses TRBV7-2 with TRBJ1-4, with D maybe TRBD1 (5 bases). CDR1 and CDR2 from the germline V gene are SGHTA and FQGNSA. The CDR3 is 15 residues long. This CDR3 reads CASSLDLGRAGGPVF. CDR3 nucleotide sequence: TGTGCCAGCAGCTTAGACCTCGGAAGGGCGGGGGGACCGGTTTTT.

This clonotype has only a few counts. CDR3: CASSSLYSRGAGATSHDTQYF. Written as DNA, the CDR3 is TGTGCCAGCAGCTCCCTTTATAGCCGGGGGGCGGGGGCCACTTCACATGATACGCAGTATTTT. V usage is TRBV11-2 and J usage is TRBJ2-3; possible D gene TRBD2, 7 bases. This CDR3 is 21 amino acids long. Germline CDR1 is SGHAT and CDR2 is FQNNGV. The ends were cut back, 4 bases at V and 6 bases at J, with 35 bases in the middle.

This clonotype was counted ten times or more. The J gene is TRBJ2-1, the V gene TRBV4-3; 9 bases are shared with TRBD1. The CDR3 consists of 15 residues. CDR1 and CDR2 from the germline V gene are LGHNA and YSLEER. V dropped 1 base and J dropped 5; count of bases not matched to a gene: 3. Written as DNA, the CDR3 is TGCGCCAGCAGCCAAGGTTGGACAGGGGACAATGAGCAGTTCTTC. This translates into CASSQGWTGDNEQFF.